The 10 T cell receptor beta chains in this list originate from one sample, sequenced in a study of T cells after yellow fever vaccination. One entry per CDR3 protein, called by TCRdb with MiXCR from the 5' RACE reads. Among over 20,000 distinct CDR3 sequences, 4.5% to 7% were seen once, and the ten largest hold approximately 12%. The sample consisted of PBMCs, either bulk or a sorted T-cell subset (CD4+, CD8+, memory, or dextramer-sorted; not recorded which), taken 15 days after the yellow fever booster vaccination. All receptors come from a young man who received the YFV17D yellow fever vaccine.

The CDR3 nucleotides read TGTGCCAGCAGCGTAGGGACTAGCGGGTATCTCTTTGTGGATGAGCAGTTCTTC. Translated, it gives CASSVGTSGYLFVDEQFF. The gene calls are TRBV9 and TRBJ2-1, with 11 nucleotides matching TRBD2. V gave up 0 bases and J gave up 8 bases; unmatched junction bases: 13. This CDR3 region has 18 residues. The germline CDR1 and CDR2 sequences are SGDLS and YYNGEE.

For this clonotype: It may be a read error: a sequence one base away is much more abundant. The V call is TRBV27, the J call TRBJ2-5; 9 bases line up with TRBD2. J lost 5 bases, V lost 8 bases, and 9 bases had no gene match. The CDR3 runs to 14 residues. Germline CDR1 reads MNHEY; CDR2 reads SMNVEV (reference sequence). CDR3 protein: CASGAGGNFETQYF. DNA for the CDR3: TGTGCCAGCGGAGCGGGAGGTAACTTCGAGACCCAGTACTTC.

This clonotype showed up many times. The chain links TRBV20-1 to TRBJ2-3; D unresolved. Trimming left V 3 bases short and J 7 bases short, with 8 bases between. There are 11 residues in the CDR3. Per the germline V gene, CDR1 is DFQATT and CDR2 is SNEGSKA (reference sequence). In DNA form, the CDR3 reads TGCAGTGCTAGTTCCCAGTATACGCAGTATTTT. This translates into CSASSQYTQYF.

This clonotype was observed at least ten times. J is TRBJ2-5 and V is TRBV20-1; TRBD2 agrees at 8 bases. Germline CDR1 and CDR2: DFQATT and SNEGSKA (reference sequence). Trimming cost V 3 bases and J 2 bases; bases outside gene matches: 8. This CDR3 region has 15 residues. This CDR3 is CSASDAGGAQETQYF. For the CDR3, the DNA is TGCAGTGCTAGTGACGCGGGAGGAGCACAAGAGACCCAGTACTTC.

This clonotype was observed many times. The J gene is TRBJ2-7, the V gene TRBV5-1; maybe TRBD2 (5 bases). Germline CDR1 is SGHRS and CDR2 is YFSETQ. The CDR3 extends over 13 amino acids. Trimming pared 1 base from V and 5 bases from J, leaving 10 bases between. The CDR3 spells CASSLRSSHEQYF. CDR3 DNA: TGCGCCAGCAGCTTGCGGTCTAGCCACGAGCAGTACTTC.

This clonotype was counted at least ten times. The chain couples TRBV2 to TRBJ2-1; 13 nucleotides line up with TRBD2. This CDR3 is built from 14 residues. Trimming took 6 bases from V and 8 from J; bases not matched to a gene: 4. Per the germline V gene, CDR1 is SNHLY and CDR2 is FYNNEI. CDR3 residues: CASRGTSGAHEQFF. In DNA, the CDR3 is TGTGCCAGCAGAGGGACTAGCGGGGCCCATGAGCAGTTCTTC.

Many counts were recorded for this clonotype. This chain joins TRBV20-1 and TRBJ2-1; D unresolved. The germline V gene has CDR1 DFQATT and CDR2 SNEGSKA (reference sequence). The CDR3 sequence is 16 residues long. Trimming took 3 bases from V and 0 from J, leaving 15 bases between them. Here the CDR3 DNA reads TGCAGTGCTAGCCCCCCACTTCCGCTCTCCTACAATGAGCAGTTCTTC. This codes for CSASPPLPLSYNEQFF.

Ten or more counts support this clonotype. The J gene is TRBJ2-4, the V gene TRBV5-1; 9 nucleotides line up with TRBD2. V dropped 3 bases and J dropped 0; count of bases not matched to a gene: 7. The germline gives CDR1 SGHRS, CDR2 YFSETQ. The CDR3 has 17 residues. The CDR3 reads CASSSGLALVAKNIQYF. The DNA for the CDR3 is TGCGCCAGCAGCTCGGGACTAGCACTGGTAGCCAAAAACATTCAGTACTTC.

This clonotype was picked up a small number of times. The rearrangement uses TRBV6-2 or TRBV6-3 and TRBJ2-7; 9 bases match TRBD2. Per the germline V gene, CDR1 is MNHEY and CDR2 is SVGEGT. The CDR3 totals 20 residues. The V gene end was trimmed by 6 bases and the J gene end by 2 bases; junction bases not matched to a gene: 23. CDR3 sequence reads: CASSPHEGLAGSQPTYEQYF. The CDR3, as DNA: TGTGCCAGCAGCCCCCACGAGGGGCTAGCGGGGAGTCAACCAACCTACGAGCAGTACTTC.

Many counts were recorded for this clonotype. The genes are TRBV5-4 and TRBJ2-1; a possible D gene is TRBD2 (6 bases). In germline, CDR1 is SGHNT, CDR2 YYREEE (reference sequence). V lost 5 bases to trimming and J lost 2 bases, with 26 bases between them. CDR3 length equals 19 residues. In DNA form, the CDR3 reads TGTGCCAGCAGGAGAGAGGGTCTCAGCGGTGGAGGGACCTACAATGAGCAGTTCTTC. Translated: CASRREGLSGGGTYNEQFF.